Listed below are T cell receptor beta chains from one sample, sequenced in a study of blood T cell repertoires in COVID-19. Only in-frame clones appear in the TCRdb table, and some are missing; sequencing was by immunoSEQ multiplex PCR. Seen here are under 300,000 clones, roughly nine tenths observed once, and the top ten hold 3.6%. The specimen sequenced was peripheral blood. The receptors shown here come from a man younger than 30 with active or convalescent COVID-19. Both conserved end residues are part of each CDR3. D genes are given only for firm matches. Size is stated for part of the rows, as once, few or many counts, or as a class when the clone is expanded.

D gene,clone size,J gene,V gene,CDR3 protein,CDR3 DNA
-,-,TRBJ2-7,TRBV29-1,CSVELEYEQYF,TGCAGCGTTGAATTGGAGTACGAGCAGTACTTC
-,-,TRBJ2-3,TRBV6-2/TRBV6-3,CASSPSPISSTDTQYF,TGTGCCAGCAGTCCCTCCCCCATTAGTAGTACAGATACGCAGTATTTT
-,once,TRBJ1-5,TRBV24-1,CATSDRKSNQPQHF,TGTGCCACCAGTGACCGTAAAAGCAATCAGCCCCAGCATTTT
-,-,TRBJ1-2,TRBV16,CASSQDGGSDGYTF,TGTGCCAGCAGCCAAGATGGGGGGTCGGATGGCTACACCTTC
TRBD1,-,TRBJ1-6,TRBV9,CASTDGTGYSPLHF,TGTGCCAGCACCGACGGGACAGGGTATTCACCCCTCCACTTT
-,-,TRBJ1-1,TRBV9,CASSVSGTNSRAFF,TGTGCCAGCAGCGTGAGCGGGACAAACTCGCGAGCTTTCTTT
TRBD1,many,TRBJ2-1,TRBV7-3,CASSFGQGDYNEQFF,TGTGCCAGCAGCTTTGGACAGGGGGACTACAATGAGCAGTTCTTC
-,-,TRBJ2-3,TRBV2,CASGVYRVQSTDTQYF,TGTGCCAGCGGAGTTTACAGGGTCCAAAGCACAGATACGCAGTATTTT
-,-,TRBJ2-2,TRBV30,CAWSPRGTGELFF,TGTGCCTGGAGCCCCCGAGGCACCGGGGAGCTGTTTTTT
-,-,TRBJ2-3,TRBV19,CASSHVRGGTDTQYF,TGTGCCAGTAGTCACGTACGCGGGGGCACAGATACGCAGTATTTT
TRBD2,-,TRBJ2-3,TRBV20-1,CSASIHRRGATDTQYF,TGCAGTGCTAGTATCCACCGGCGGGGGGCGACAGATACGCAGTATTTT
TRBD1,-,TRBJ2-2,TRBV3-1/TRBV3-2,CACGTGGTGELFF,TGTGCCTGCGGGACAGGGGGGACCGGGGAGCTGTTTTTT
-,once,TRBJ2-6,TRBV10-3,CAIRGSETGSSGANVLTF,TGTGCCATCAGGGGGAGTGAGACAGGATCATCTGGGGCCAACGTCCTGACTTTC
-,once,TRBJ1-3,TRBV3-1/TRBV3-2,CASSQDPGSPGNTIYF,TGTGCCAGCAGCCAAGATCCAGGGTCTCCGGGAAACACCATATATTTT
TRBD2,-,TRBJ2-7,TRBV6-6,CASSYSKGGGASEQYF,TGTGCCAGCAGTTACTCGAAGGGCGGGGGGGCCTCCGAGCAGTACTTC
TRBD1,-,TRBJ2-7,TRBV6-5,CASTLGGQGSYEQYF,TGTGCCAGCACCCTGGGGGGACAGGGGTCCTACGAGCAGTACTTC
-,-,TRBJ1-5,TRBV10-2,CASSESYSNQPQHF,TGCGCCAGCAGTGAGTCGTATAGCAATCAGCCCCAGCATTTT
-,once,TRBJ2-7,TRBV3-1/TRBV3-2,CASSQATGPYEQYF,TGTGCCAGCAGCCAAGCTACAGGGCCCTACGAGCAGTACTTC
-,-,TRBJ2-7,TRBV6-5,CASLGSSYEQYF,TGTGCCAGTCTCGGGAGCTCCTACGAGCAGTACTTC
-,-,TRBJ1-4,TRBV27,CASSTGPFGKLFF,TGTGCCAGCAGTACAGGGCCTTTCGGAAAACTGTTTTTT
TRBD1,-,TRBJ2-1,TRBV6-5,CASSYRDRGVNEQFF,TGTGCCAGCAGTTACCGGGACAGGGGCGTCAATGAGCAGTTCTTC
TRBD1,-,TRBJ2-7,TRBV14,CASSQETGTSYEQYF,TGTGCCAGCAGCCAAGAGACAGGGACAAGCTACGAGCAGTACTTC
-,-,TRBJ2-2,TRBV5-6,CASSFAETVNTGELFF,TGTGCCAGCAGCTTTGCCGAGACAGTAAACACCGGGGAGCTGTTTTTT
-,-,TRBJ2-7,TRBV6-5,CATRTAYEQYF,TGTGCCACCAGGACAGCCTACGAGCAGTACTTC
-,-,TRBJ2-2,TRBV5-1,CASSLTANTGELFF,TGCGCCAGCAGCTTAACAGCGAACACCGGGGAGCTGTTTTTT
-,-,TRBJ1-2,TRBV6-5,CASSRKPTGTGGYTF,TGTGCCAGCAGTCGCAAACCCACAGGGACGGGTGGCTACACCTTC
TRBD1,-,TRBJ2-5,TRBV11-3,CASSSDRGAETQYF,TGTGCCAGCAGCTCGGACAGGGGCGCGGAGACCCAGTACTTC
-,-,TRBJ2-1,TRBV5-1,CASSLEGIPNEQFF,TGCGCCAGCAGCTTAGAGGGAATCCCCAATGAGCAGTTCTTC
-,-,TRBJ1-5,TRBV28,CASSLNSWQPQHF,TGTGCCAGCAGTCTAAACAGTTGGCAGCCCCAGCATTTT
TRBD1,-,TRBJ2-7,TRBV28,CASSLRQGSYEQYF,TGTGCCAGCAGTTTGCGACAGGGATCGTACGAGCAGTACTTC
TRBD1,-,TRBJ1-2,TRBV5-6,CASSRDRLNYGYTF,TGTGCCAGCAGCCGGGACAGGCTGAACTATGGCTACACCTTC
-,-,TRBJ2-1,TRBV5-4,CASSLDSRVNEQFF,TGTGCCAGCAGCTTGGATTCGAGGGTCAATGAGCAGTTCTTC
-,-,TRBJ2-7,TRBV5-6,CASSRRRYEQYF,TGTGCCAGCAGCCGTCGGAGATACGAGCAGTACTTC
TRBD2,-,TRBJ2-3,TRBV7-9,CASSYVVRGSTDTQYF,TGTGCCAGCAGCTACGTCGTGCGGGGGAGCACAGATACGCAGTATTTT
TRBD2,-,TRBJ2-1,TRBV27,CASSLGTRDYNEQFF,TGTGCCAGCAGTTTAGGGACTAGGGATTACAATGAGCAGTTCTTC
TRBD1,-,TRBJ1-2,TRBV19,CASSIDQGTDYGYTF,TGTGCCAGTAGTATAGATCAAGGGACAGACTATGGCTACACCTTC
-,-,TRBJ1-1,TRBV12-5,CASGFSTPGANTEAFF,TGTGCTAGTGGTTTCTCTACCCCAGGGGCGAACACTGAAGCTTTCTTT
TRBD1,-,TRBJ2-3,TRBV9,CASSKGQGDTQYF,TGTGCCAGCAGCAAAGGACAGGGAGATACGCAGTATTTT
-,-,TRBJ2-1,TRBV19,CASALVGEQFF,TGTGCCAGCGCCCTAGTTGGGGAGCAGTTCTTC
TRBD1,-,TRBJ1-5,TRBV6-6,CASSYGTAGSQHF,TGTGCCAGCAGTTACGGGACAGCCGGGAGCCAGCATTTT
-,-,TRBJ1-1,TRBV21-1,CASRGQNTEAFF,TGTGCCAGCAGAGGACAGAACACTGAAGCTTTCTTT
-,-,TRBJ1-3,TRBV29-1,CSVEGTGNTIYF,TGCAGCGTGGAGGGTACTGGAAACACCATATATTTT
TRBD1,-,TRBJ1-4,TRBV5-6,CASSSQGFREKLFF,TGTGCCAGCAGCTCACAGGGGTTTAGAGAAAAACTGTTTTTT
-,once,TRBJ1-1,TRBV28,CAYQEVGNTEAFF,TGTGCTTACCAAGAGGTTGGGAACACTGAAGCTTTCTTT
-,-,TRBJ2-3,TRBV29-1,CSVTQGPDTQYF,TGCAGCGTTACCCAGGGTCCAGATACGCAGTATTTT
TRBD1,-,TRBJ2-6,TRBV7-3,CASSPTGAGGANVLTF,TGTGCCAGCAGCCCCACAGGGGCGGGTGGGGCCAACGTCCTGACTTTC
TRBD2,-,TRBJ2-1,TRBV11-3,CASSSWREVGNEQFF,TGTGCCAGCAGCTCCTGGCGGGAGGTGGGTAATGAGCAGTTCTTC
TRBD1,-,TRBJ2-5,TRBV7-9,CASTWGQGARETQYF,TGTGCCAGCACATGGGGGCAGGGGGCGCGGGAGACCCAGTACTTC
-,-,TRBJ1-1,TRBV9,CASSVMPAAEAFF,TGTGCCAGCAGCGTTATGCCTGCGGCTGAAGCTTTCTTT
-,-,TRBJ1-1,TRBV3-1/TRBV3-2,CASSVGVSDTEAFF,TGTGCCAGCAGCGTAGGGGTGTCTGACACTGAAGCTTTCTTT
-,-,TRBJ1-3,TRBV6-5,CASRDEQLSGNTIYF,TGTGCCAGCAGAGACGAACAGCTCTCTGGAAACACCATATATTTT
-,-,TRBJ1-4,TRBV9,CASSAQGGGEKLFF,TGTGCCAGCAGCGCCCAAGGGGGGGGTGAAAAACTGTTTTTT
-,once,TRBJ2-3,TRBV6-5,CASSHNSGTSQYF,TGTGCCAGCAGTCATAATTCAGGGACTTCGCAGTATTTT
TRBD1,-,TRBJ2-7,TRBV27,CASRRQGFPYEQYF,TGTGCCAGCAGGAGACAGGGGTTCCCCTACGAGCAGTACTTC
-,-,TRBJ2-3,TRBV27,CASSLGAQPLTDTQYF,TGTGCCAGCAGTCTAGGGGCCCAACCCCTGACAGATACGCAGTATTTT
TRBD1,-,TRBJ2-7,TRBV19,CASSSGTGWDEQYF,TGTGCCAGTAGCTCCGGGACAGGGTGGGACGAGCAGTACTTC
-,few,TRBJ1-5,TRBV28,CASSSPLGLFHQPQHF,TGTGCCAGCAGCTCCCCATTGGGACTCTTCCACCAGCCCCAGCATTTT
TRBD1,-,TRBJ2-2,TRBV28,CASSSWTGLRVGELFF,TGTGCCAGCAGTTCCTGGACAGGGTTACGGGTCGGGGAGCTGTTTTTT
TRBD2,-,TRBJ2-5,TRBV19,CASSALLAGGLETQYF,TGTGCCAGTAGTGCATTACTAGCGGGAGGGTTGGAGACCCAGTACTTC
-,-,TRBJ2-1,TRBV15,CATSRDKFERAKGGEQFF,TGTGCCACCAGCAGAGATAAGTTTGAGCGGGCAAAAGGAGGTGAGCAGTTCTTC